These 4 T cell receptor beta chains share one sample of origin, sequenced in a study of cytomegalovirus exposure and HLA in healthy donors (dated by TCRdb to 2016 to 2017). The protocol used for the library was the immunoSEQ multiplex PCR assay. For the multiplex PCR, a mixture combining 60 forward primers for TCR Vbeta segments and 13 reverse primers for TCR Jbeta segments was used. The table was pulled from immuneACCESS by TCRdb, which kept in-frame rearrangements only. Such tables lose some clones; where checked, under half of the loss comes from unresolved V genes, and the rest has no known cause. The sample table contains fewer than 200,000 clones; only one count was recorded for around 78% of them. Roughly 15% of the sample lies in the top ten. The specimen sequenced was PBMCs. The receptor source for this set is a woman aged 25-40 years in good health and CMV-seropositive.

This clone was detected only a few times. The genes are TRBV7-2 and TRBJ2-6; D is unclear. The ends were cut back, 2 bases at V and 0 bases at J, with 5 bases in the middle. CDR3 length equals 15 residues. Germline CDR1 is SGHTA and CDR2 is FQGNSA. The CDR3 DNA sequence: TGTGCCAGCAGCTTACAGGTCTCTGGGGCCAACGTCCTGACTTTC. It is translated as CASSLQVSGANVLTF.

The chain combines TRBV30 with TRBJ2-1, with D perhaps TRBD2 (5 bases). Trimming took off 3 bases at V and 7 bases at J, with 16 bases between the two ends. Per germline, CDR1 GTSNPN and CDR2 SVGIG (reference sequence). This CDR3 is built from 14 residues. This CDR3 is CAWRGVGESNEQFF. Written as DNA, the CDR3 is TGTGCCTGGAGAGGTGTCGGGGAGTCAAATGAGCAGTTCTTC.

The rearrangement joins TRBV5-1 to TRBJ2-1; possible D gene TRBD1, 6 bases. Germline CDR1 is SGHRS and CDR2 is YFSETQ. CDR3 length: 14 residues. V was cut by 2 bases and J by 6 bases, with 12 bases left in between. CDR3 nucleotide sequence: TGCGCCAGCAGCTTATCCGTAGGGGGCAATGAGCAGTTCTTC. This encodes CASSLSVGGNEQFF.

The chain couples TRBV30 to TRBJ2-5; 9 nucleotides agree with TRBD1. This CDR3 is 16 amino acids long. V gave up 0 bases and J gave up 4 bases; unmatched junction bases: 9. Looked up from germline, CDR1 is GTSNPN and CDR2 is SVGIG (reference sequence). CDR3 coding DNA: TGTGCCTGGAGTGTACACAGGGGGCGAAGGGGAGAGACCCAGTACTTC. It encodes CAWSVHRGRRGETQYF. The full variable domain, rest sourced from reference TRBV30 and TRBJ2-5, is SQTIHQWPATLVQPVGSPLSLECTVEGTSNPNLYWYRQAAGRGLQLLFYSVGIGQISSEVPQNLSASRPQDRQFILSSKKLLLSDSGFYLCAWSVHRGRRGETQYFGPGTRLLVL.